This is a list of T cell receptor beta chains from one sample in a study of T-cell memory formation after mild COVID-19. TCRdb independently ran MiXCR on the 5' RACE reads; one entry per CDR3 protein. The sample has 110,000 to 150,000 distinct CDR3 sequences, 13% to 15% seen once; the top ten hold about 26%. Sequenced sample: PBMCs or a T cell subset sorted from them (not recorded which). All receptors come from an adult woman who had mild COVID-19 (a few samples of this study predate the infection). Cell type and time point are not known. Both conserved end residues are part of each CDR3. D genes are given only for firm matches. Size is omitted from some rows. Given values are once, few, many or a class for expanded clones.

V gene: TRBV11-3
J gene: TRBJ2-1
D gene: -
clone size: -
CDR3 protein: CASSPRLGDEQFF
CDR3 DNA: TGTGCCAGCAGCCCCCGTCTGGGCGATGAGCAGTTCTTC

V gene: TRBV7-3
J gene: TRBJ2-3
D gene: -
clone size: -
CDR3 protein: CASSLRRGSTDTQYF
CDR3 DNA: TGTGCCAGCAGCTTAAGACGGGGAAGCACAGATACGCAGTATTTT

V gene: TRBV7-6
J gene: TRBJ1-1
D gene: -
clone size: few
CDR3 protein: CASSFTGGAIMNTEAFF
CDR3 DNA: TGTGCCAGCAGTTTTACCGGGGGGGCTATCATGAACACTGAAGCTTTCTTT

V gene: TRBV12-3/TRBV12-4
J gene: TRBJ2-1
D gene: TRBD2
clone size: -
CDR3 protein: CASSPRLAGGQQGSYNEQFF
CDR3 DNA: TGTGCCAGCAGTCCCCGACTAGCGGGAGGACAACAGGGGTCCTACAATGAGCAGTTCTTC

V gene: TRBV5-1
J gene: TRBJ2-7
D gene: TRBD2
clone size: many
CDR3 protein: CASSLLAASYEQYF
CDR3 DNA: TGCGCCAGCAGCTTACTAGCGGCCTCCTACGAGCAGTACTTC

V gene: TRBV6-6
J gene: TRBJ2-7
D gene: -
clone size: few
CDR3 protein: CASSPYSLSYEQYF
CDR3 DNA: TGTGCCAGCAGCCCCTACAGTCTCTCCTACGAGCAGTACTTC

V gene: TRBV9
J gene: TRBJ2-7
D gene: -
clone size: few
CDR3 protein: CASSVGSDTYEQYF
CDR3 DNA: TGTGCCAGCAGCGTAGGTTCTGATACCTACGAGCAGTACTTC

V gene: TRBV12-3/TRBV12-4
J gene: TRBJ2-1
D gene: -
clone size: few
CDR3 protein: CASSLAGINNEQFF
CDR3 DNA: TGTGCCAGCAGTCTGGCCGGGATTAACAATGAGCAGTTCTTC

V gene: TRBV6-5
J gene: TRBJ2-7
D gene: -
clone size: few
CDR3 protein: CASRPRELGLYEQYF
CDR3 DNA: TGTGCCAGCAGACCACGGGAACTGGGACTCTACGAGCAGTACTTC

V gene: TRBV24-1
J gene: TRBJ2-1
D gene: -
clone size: -
CDR3 protein: CATSDERVQGFMYNEQLF
CDR3 DNA: TGTGCCACCAGTGATGAGAGAGTACAGGGATTTATGTACAATGAGCAGTTATTC

V gene: TRBV24-1
J gene: TRBJ2-7
D gene: -
clone size: -
CDR3 protein: CATSDGRGGGYEQYF
CDR3 DNA: TGTGCCACCAGTGATGGCAGGGGCGGTGGCTACGAGCAGTACTTC

V gene: TRBV7-9
J gene: TRBJ2-5
D gene: -
clone size: -
CDR3 protein: CATHRGLVLKETQYF
CDR3 DNA: TGTGCCACCCACCGGGGACTCGTTCTTAAAGAGACCCAGTACTTC

V gene: TRBV6-5
J gene: TRBJ2-1
D gene: -
clone size: -
CDR3 protein: CASSYSNGAHEQFF
CDR3 DNA: TGTGCCAGCAGTTACTCGAACGGGGCACATGAGCAGTTCTTC

V gene: TRBV6-1
J gene: TRBJ2-1
D gene: TRBD1
clone size: few
CDR3 protein: CASSEVPGGAGMGYNEQFF
CDR3 DNA: TGTGCCAGCAGTGAGGTTCCAGGGGGCGCCGGTATGGGTTACAATGAGCAGTTCTTC

V gene: TRBV5-1
J gene: TRBJ2-1
D gene: TRBD2
clone size: few
CDR3 protein: CASSLAETSGSYNEQFF
CDR3 DNA: TGCGCCAGCAGCTTGGCCGAAACTAGCGGGTCCTACAATGAGCAGTTCTTC

V gene: TRBV4-1
J gene: TRBJ2-1
D gene: TRBD2
clone size: few
CDR3 protein: CASSQSSGGRSIRDEQFF
CDR3 DNA: TGCGCCAGCAGCCAGAGTAGCGGGGGCCGGAGCATTCGTGATGAGCAGTTCTTC

V gene: TRBV9
J gene: TRBJ2-1
D gene: -
clone size: few
CDR3 protein: CASSGPSGEQFF
CDR3 DNA: TGTGCCAGCAGCGGACCGTCGGGTGAGCAGTTCTTC

V gene: TRBV15
J gene: TRBJ2-3
D gene: TRBD2
clone size: many
CDR3 protein: CATSSGGTSQSSSTDTQYF
CDR3 DNA: TGTGCCACCAGCAGTGGCGGGACTAGCCAAAGCTCGAGCACAGATACGCAGTATTTT

V gene: TRBV20-1
J gene: TRBJ1-1
D gene: -
clone size: few
CDR3 protein: CSASATPSSTEAFF
CDR3 DNA: TGCAGTGCTAGCGCCACACCCTCGTCCACTGAAGCTTTCTTT

V gene: TRBV2
J gene: TRBJ1-2
D gene: -
clone size: -
CDR3 protein: CASSGDHF
CDR3 DNA: TGTGCCAGCAGCGGGGACCACTTC

V gene: TRBV7-2
J gene: TRBJ2-3
D gene: -
clone size: many
CDR3 protein: CASSFTDTQYF
CDR3 DNA: TGTGCCAGCAGCTTCACAGATACGCAGTATTTT

V gene: TRBV18
J gene: TRBJ1-5
D gene: -
clone size: -
CDR3 protein: CASSPGGEDQPQHF
CDR3 DNA: TGTGCCAGCTCACCGGGGGGAGAAGATCAGCCCCAGCATTTT

V gene: TRBV25-1
J gene: TRBJ2-7
D gene: -
clone size: few
CDR3 protein: CASMGYEQYF
CDR3 DNA: TGTGCCAGCATGGGCTACGAGCAGTACTTC

V gene: TRBV21-1
J gene: TRBJ2-7
D gene: -
clone size: -
CDR3 protein: CASSKTKHGEQYF
CDR3 DNA: TGTGCCAGCAGCAAGACCAAACATGGCGAGCAGTACTTC

V gene: TRBV9
J gene: TRBJ2-3
D gene: -
clone size: -
CDR3 protein: CASSRSGDLTDTQYF
CDR3 DNA: TGTGCCAGCAGTCGCTCAGGGGACCTAACAGATACGCAGTATTTT

V gene: TRBV10-3
J gene: TRBJ2-5
D gene: -
clone size: few
CDR3 protein: CAISEPLGGTQYF
CDR3 DNA: TGTGCCATCAGTGAGCCCCTCGGCGGGACCCAGTACTTC

V gene: TRBV4-1
J gene: TRBJ2-5
D gene: -
clone size: -
CDR3 protein: CASSQVGGPRIGETQYF
CDR3 DNA: TGCGCCAGCAGCCAAGTTGGTGGGCCGAGAATCGGGGAGACCCAGTACTTC

V gene: TRBV2
J gene: TRBJ2-1
D gene: -
clone size: many
CDR3 protein: CASGGQSSYNEQFF
CDR3 DNA: TGTGCCAGCGGGGGACAAAGCTCCTACAATGAGCAGTTCTTC

V gene: TRBV24-1
J gene: TRBJ2-1
D gene: -
clone size: few
CDR3 protein: CATSDLLTGHEQFF
CDR3 DNA: TGTGCCACCAGTGACCTGCTCACGGGGCATGAGCAGTTCTTC

V gene: TRBV7-6
J gene: TRBJ2-3
D gene: -
clone size: few
CDR3 protein: CASSLGATTDTQYF
CDR3 DNA: TGTGCCAGCAGCTTAGGGGCTACCACAGATACGCAGTATTTT

V gene: TRBV7-8
J gene: TRBJ2-1
D gene: -
clone size: many
CDR3 protein: CASSLVRNEQFF
CDR3 DNA: TGTGCCAGCAGCTTAGTGAGAAATGAGCAGTTCTTC

V gene: TRBV9
J gene: TRBJ2-7
D gene: TRBD2
clone size: -
CDR3 protein: CASSTDGAGGEQYF
CDR3 DNA: TGTGCCAGCAGCACCGACGGAGCGGGAGGTGAGCAGTACTTC

V gene: TRBV29-1
J gene: TRBJ2-1
D gene: TRBD1
clone size: -
CDR3 protein: CSVEAGQGGNEQFF
CDR3 DNA: TGCAGCGTTGAAGCCGGACAGGGAGGCAATGAGCAGTTCTTC

V gene: TRBV27
J gene: TRBJ2-5
D gene: -
clone size: -
CDR3 protein: CASRSLLVEETQYF
CDR3 DNA: TGTGCCAGCAGGAGCCTGCTTGTGGAAGAGACCCAGTACTTC

V gene: TRBV12-3/TRBV12-4
J gene: TRBJ1-1
D gene: -
clone size: few
CDR3 protein: CASSSSGHLEAFF
CDR3 DNA: TGTGCCAGCAGTTCCTCGGGACACCTTGAAGCTTTCTTT

V gene: TRBV4-1
J gene: TRBJ2-1
D gene: -
clone size: many
CDR3 protein: CASSQEMRVGRYNEQFF
CDR3 DNA: TGCGCCAGCAGCCAAGAAATGAGGGTGGGGCGGTACAATGAGCAGTTCTTC

V gene: TRBV7-3
J gene: TRBJ2-1
D gene: -
clone size: few
CDR3 protein: CASSLVGRSGNEQFF
CDR3 DNA: TGTGCCAGCAGCCTCGTCGGCAGGTCTGGTAATGAGCAGTTCTTC

V gene: TRBV9
J gene: TRBJ2-5
D gene: -
clone size: -
CDR3 protein: CASSVSGEKETQYF
CDR3 DNA: TGTGCCAGCAGCGTCTCAGGGGAGAAAGAGACCCAGTACTTC

V gene: TRBV6-2/TRBV6-3
J gene: TRBJ2-1
D gene: -
clone size: many
CDR3 protein: CASSYSETGVYNEQFF
CDR3 DNA: TGTGCCAGCAGTTACTCGGAAACGGGGGTCTACAATGAGCAGTTCTTC

V gene: TRBV15
J gene: TRBJ2-7
D gene: TRBD1
clone size: -
CDR3 protein: CATSPRSEGAEQYF
CDR3 DNA: TGTGCCACCAGCCCCCGCAGTGAGGGGGCCGAGCAGTACTTC

V gene: TRBV3-1
J gene: TRBJ2-7
D gene: -
clone size: -
CDR3 protein: CASSQDEWGRGFLYEQYF
CDR3 DNA: TGTGCCAGCAGCCAAGATGAGTGGGGCAGGGGATTCCTCTACGAGCAGTACTTC

V gene: TRBV11-2
J gene: TRBJ2-7
D gene: TRBD2
clone size: -
CDR3 protein: CASLGLAGYEQYF
CDR3 DNA: TGTGCCAGCCTTGGACTAGCGGGCTACGAGCAGTACTTC

V gene: TRBV20-1
J gene: TRBJ2-7
D gene: -
clone size: -
CDR3 protein: CSASLTSFYYEQYF
CDR3 DNA: TGCAGTGCTAGCCTAACTAGCTTCTACTACGAGCAGTACTTC

V gene: TRBV29-1
J gene: TRBJ2-7
D gene: -
clone size: -
CDR3 protein: CSVVNGEQYF
CDR3 DNA: TGCAGCGTTGTTAATGGCGAGCAGTACTTC

V gene: TRBV7-2
J gene: TRBJ2-7
D gene: -
clone size: many
CDR3 protein: CASSQWGTLPYEQYF
CDR3 DNA: TGTGCCAGCAGCCAATGGGGGACTTTGCCCTACGAGCAGTACTTC

V gene: TRBV20-1
J gene: TRBJ2-7
D gene: -
clone size: -
CDR3 protein: CSVNPRQGGSYEQYF
CDR3 DNA: TGCAGTGTCAATCCGCGACAGGGAGGGTCCTACGAGCAGTACTTC

V gene: TRBV13
J gene: TRBJ2-7
D gene: -
clone size: -
CDR3 protein: CASSLSQGEQYF
CDR3 DNA: TGTGCCAGCAGCTTGTCGCAGGGGGAGCAGTACTTC

V gene: TRBV4-1
J gene: TRBJ2-7
D gene: -
clone size: -
CDR3 protein: CASSHHLSSYEQYF
CDR3 DNA: TGCGCCAGCAGCCATCATCTGAGCTCCTACGAGCAGTACTTC

V gene: TRBV4-1
J gene: TRBJ2-3
D gene: TRBD1
clone size: few
CDR3 protein: CASSQTQGWTDTQYF
CDR3 DNA: TGCGCCAGCAGCCAGACACAGGGGTGGACAGATACGCAGTATTTT

V gene: TRBV6-5
J gene: TRBJ2-2
D gene: -
clone size: -
CDR3 protein: CASRSMEVLSNTGELFF
CDR3 DNA: TGTGCCAGCAGGTCCATGGAAGTACTATCGAACACCGGGGAGCTGTTTTTT

V gene: TRBV7-9
J gene: TRBJ2-5
D gene: -
clone size: few
CDR3 protein: CASSSPASTQYF
CDR3 DNA: TGTGCCAGCAGCTCACCAGCCTCGACCCAGTACTTC

V gene: TRBV7-9
J gene: TRBJ2-2
D gene: -
clone size: few
CDR3 protein: CASSPIRLFF
CDR3 DNA: TGTGCCAGCAGCCCCATACGGCTGTTTTTT

V gene: TRBV20-1
J gene: TRBJ1-5
D gene: -
clone size: -
CDR3 protein: CSAIPMDSNQPQHF
CDR3 DNA: TGCAGTGCTATCCCGATGGACAGTAATCAGCCCCAGCATTTT

V gene: TRBV9
J gene: TRBJ2-2
D gene: -
clone size: few
CDR3 protein: CASSAGTSSRSGELFF
CDR3 DNA: TGTGCCAGCAGCGCGGGGACGTCCAGTAGATCAGGGGAGCTGTTTTTT

V gene: TRBV19
J gene: TRBJ1-5
D gene: -
clone size: -
CDR3 protein: CASSIAGYSNQPKHF
CDR3 DNA: TGTGCCAGTAGTATCGCAGGCTATAGCAATCAGCCCAAGCATTTT